The rows below give T cell receptor beta chains drawn from one sample of a study of cytomegalovirus exposure and HLA in healthy donors. The method was immunoSEQ multiplex PCR; TCRdb's version includes in-frame clones alone and lacks a portion of them. The sample holds around 120,000 clones; around 80% are singletons and the top ten take roughly 9.2%. The source material was PBMCs. Every receptor here comes from a female donor in good health and CMV-seropositive. CDR3s include the opening cysteine and the closing phenylalanine or tryptophan. The order of the fields is V gene, D gene, clone size, J gene, CDR3 protein, CDR3 DNA. A D gene is named only where the DNA matches it firmly. Not every row has a clone size; where given, it reads once, few, many or a size class.

>TRBV6-5|-|once|TRBJ1-2
CASRQTESRFGYTF
TGTGCCAGCAGACAAACCGAATCTCGATTTGGCTACACCTTC
>TRBV10-3|-|-|TRBJ1-5
CAISDGGRFSQPQHF
TGTGCCATCAGTGACGGGGGAAGGTTCAGTCAGCCCCAGCATTTT
>TRBV2|TRBD2|-|TRBJ2-1
CASSEARLAGVKGFF
TGTGCCAGCAGTGAGGCAAGACTAGCGGGGGTTAAGGGGTTCTTC
>TRBV5-1|-|few|TRBJ2-4
CASSWGPPGAKNIQYF
TGCGCCAGCAGCTGGGGGCCCCCTGGGGCCAAAAACATTCAGTACTTC
>TRBV6-5|TRBD1|-|TRBJ2-3
CASSYRDRGDTQYF
TGTGCCAGCAGTTACAGGGACAGGGGAGATACGCAGTATTTT
>TRBV6-6|-|-|TRBJ1-2
CASSYLQGYGYTF
TGTGCCAGCAGTTACCTACAGGGCTATGGCTACACCTTC
>TRBV9|-|-|TRBJ2-5
CASSPGGLPGRETQYF
TGTGCCAGCAGCCCCGGAGGGCTCCCGGGGAGGGAGACCCAGTACTTC
>TRBV2|TRBD2|-|TRBJ2-3
CAGSGGADTQYF
TGTGCCGGAAGCGGGGGGGCAGATACGCAGTATTTT
>TRBV5-6|-|-|TRBJ2-1
CASSNTAVEQFF
TGTGCCAGCAGCAATACAGCGGTCGAGCAGTTCTTC
>TRBV28|TRBD1|-|TRBJ1-5
CASYRDRGQPQHF
TGTGCCAGCTACCGGGACAGGGGACAGCCCCAGCATTTT
>TRBV30|TRBD1|-|TRBJ2-1
CAWSGQGNEQFF
TGTGCCTGGTCGGGACAGGGGAATGAGCAGTTCTTC
>TRBV7-8|-|once|TRBJ1-2
CASSLGGGTGYTF
TGTGCCAGCAGCTTAGGGGGGGGGACTGGCTACACCTTC
>TRBV15|-|-|TRBJ1-1
CATSRDRREAFF
TGTGCCACCAGCAGAGATAGGAGGGAAGCTTTCTTT
>TRBV7-9|TRBD2|-|TRBJ2-3
CASGARGGSDTQYF
TGTGCCAGCGGGGCGCGGGGGGGCTCAGATACGCAGTATTTT
>TRBV5-6|TRBD1|-|TRBJ2-2
CASNTDRGAGELFF
TGTGCCAGCAACACAGACAGGGGAGCCGGGGAGCTGTTTTTT
>TRBV11-2|TRBD1|-|TRBJ2-7
CASRPPATGGWEEQYF
TGTGCCAGCAGACCCCCGGCGACAGGGGGCTGGGAAGAGCAGTACTTC
>TRBV2|-|-|TRBJ2-7
CASRTRQAISYEQYF
TGTGCCAGCAGGACCCGACAGGCGATCTCCTACGAGCAGTACTTC